Sequencing of this T cell receptor (beta chain) was carried out in a study of CXCR3-negative and CXCR3-positive naive CD8 T cells. In germline, CDR1 is SEHNR, CDR2 FQNEAQ (reference sequence). This CDR3 has 14 residues. Study-wide points: Naive cells that were CXCR3-negative or CXCR3-positive used TRBV-TRBJ genes alike, while memory cells diverged. A higher hydrophobicity marked the TRB CDR3s of CXCR3-positive naive cells versus CXCR3-negative naive cells.

To note about this clonotype: Its matching antigen is unknown.

5' RACE that incorporated UMI labels was used to prepare the TRB cDNA libraries. TCRdb re-called the 5' RACE reads; one entry per CDR3 protein, DNA not given. The sample has around 88,000 distinct CDR3 sequences. V is TRBV7-9 and J is TRBJ2-5; TCRdb names TRBD1, which stays unverified in the absence of DNA. The sequenced sample was naive CXCR3+ CD8+ T cells from blood. Subset given: CD45RO-CCR7+CD27+CD95- naive CD8+ T cells expressing CXCR3 (TNR3+). This receptor was obtained from a human donor in good health. Some clones in this sample may be carry-over from other donors' samples. CDR3 sequence reads: CASSLVSGEETQYF.